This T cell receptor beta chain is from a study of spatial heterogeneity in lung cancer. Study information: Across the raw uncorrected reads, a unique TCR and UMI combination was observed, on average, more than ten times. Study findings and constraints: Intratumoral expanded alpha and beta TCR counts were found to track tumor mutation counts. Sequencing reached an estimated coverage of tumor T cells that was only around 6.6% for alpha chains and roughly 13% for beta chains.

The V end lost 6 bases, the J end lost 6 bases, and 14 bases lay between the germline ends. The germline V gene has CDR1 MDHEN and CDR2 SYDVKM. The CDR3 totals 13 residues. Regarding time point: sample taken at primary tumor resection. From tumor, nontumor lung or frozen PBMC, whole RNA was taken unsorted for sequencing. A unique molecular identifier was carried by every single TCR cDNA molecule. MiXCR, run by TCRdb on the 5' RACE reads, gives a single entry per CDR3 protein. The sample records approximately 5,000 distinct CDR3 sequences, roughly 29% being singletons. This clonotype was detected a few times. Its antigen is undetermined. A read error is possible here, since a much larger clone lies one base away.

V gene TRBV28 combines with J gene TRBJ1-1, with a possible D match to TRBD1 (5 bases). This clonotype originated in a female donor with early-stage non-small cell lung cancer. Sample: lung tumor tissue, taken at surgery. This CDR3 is CASSRGEGAEAFF. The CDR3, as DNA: TGTGCCAGCAGCCGGGGCGAAGGAGCTGAAGCTTTCTTT.